The 4 T cell receptor beta chains reported below all come from one sample, sequenced in a study of cytomegalovirus exposure and HLA in healthy donors. PCR involved 60 Vbeta and 13 Jbeta primers. Produced via immunoSEQ multiplex PCR; TCRdb's table is partial and in-frame only. The table lists 120,000 or so clones, 80% of them singletons. Sequencing was performed on PBMCs. The receptors were gathered from a man aged 30 to 45 in good health and CMV-seronegative.

The gene calls are TRBV18 and TRBJ1-2; perhaps TRBD1 as D (5 bases). The CDR3 runs to 14 residues. Germline V gives CDR1 KGHSH, CDR2 LQKENI. The V and J ends lost 2 bases and 1 base respectively, with 8 bases between them. As DNA, the CDR3 is TGTGCCAGCTCACCAATCGGGGGTAACTATGGCTACACCTTC. Residues: CASSPIGGNYGYTF.

This clone was counted a few times. The chain combines TRBV5-5 with TRBJ1-2, with D possibly being TRBD1 (6 bases). Between the trimmed V and J ends, which lost 0 bases and 4 bases, there was a span of 10 bases. Germline V gene data show CDR1 as SGHKS and CDR2 as YYEKEE (reference sequence). The CDR3 totals 14 residues. CDR3 region: CASSLAQGTYGYTF. In DNA, the CDR3 is TGTGCCAGCAGCTTGGCGCAGGGGACCTATGGCTACACCTTC. Full variable domain (missing parts from reference TRBV5-5 and TRBJ1-2): DAGVTQSPTHLIKTRGQQVTLRCSPISGHKSVSWYQQVLGQGPQFIFQYYEKEERGRGNFPDRFSARQFPNYSSELNVNALLLGDSALYLCASSLAQGTYGYTFGSGTRLTVV.

This rearrangement joins TRBV19 to TRBJ1-5; D unclear. Germline V lookup: CDR1 LNHDA, CDR2 SQIVND (reference sequence). The CDR3 contains 15 residues. The V gene lost 6 bases and the J gene lost 4 bases, with 16 bases spanning the gap. This CDR3 is CASSNLLTENQPQHF. The DNA of the CDR3 is TGTGCCAGTAGCAATCTCTTAACAGAGAATCAGCCCCAGCATTTT.

The V and J genes are TRBV28 and TRBJ1-6; a possible D gene is TRBD1 (6 bases). This CDR3 region has 17 residues. Between the trimmed V and J ends, which lost 4 bases and 5 bases, there was a span of 18 bases. Germline CDR1 and CDR2: MDHEN and SYDVKM. The CDR3 here is CASSWGPGQPNNSPLHF. CDR3 bases: TGTGCCAGCAGTTGGGGGCCGGGCCAACCTAATAATTCACCCCTCCACTTT.